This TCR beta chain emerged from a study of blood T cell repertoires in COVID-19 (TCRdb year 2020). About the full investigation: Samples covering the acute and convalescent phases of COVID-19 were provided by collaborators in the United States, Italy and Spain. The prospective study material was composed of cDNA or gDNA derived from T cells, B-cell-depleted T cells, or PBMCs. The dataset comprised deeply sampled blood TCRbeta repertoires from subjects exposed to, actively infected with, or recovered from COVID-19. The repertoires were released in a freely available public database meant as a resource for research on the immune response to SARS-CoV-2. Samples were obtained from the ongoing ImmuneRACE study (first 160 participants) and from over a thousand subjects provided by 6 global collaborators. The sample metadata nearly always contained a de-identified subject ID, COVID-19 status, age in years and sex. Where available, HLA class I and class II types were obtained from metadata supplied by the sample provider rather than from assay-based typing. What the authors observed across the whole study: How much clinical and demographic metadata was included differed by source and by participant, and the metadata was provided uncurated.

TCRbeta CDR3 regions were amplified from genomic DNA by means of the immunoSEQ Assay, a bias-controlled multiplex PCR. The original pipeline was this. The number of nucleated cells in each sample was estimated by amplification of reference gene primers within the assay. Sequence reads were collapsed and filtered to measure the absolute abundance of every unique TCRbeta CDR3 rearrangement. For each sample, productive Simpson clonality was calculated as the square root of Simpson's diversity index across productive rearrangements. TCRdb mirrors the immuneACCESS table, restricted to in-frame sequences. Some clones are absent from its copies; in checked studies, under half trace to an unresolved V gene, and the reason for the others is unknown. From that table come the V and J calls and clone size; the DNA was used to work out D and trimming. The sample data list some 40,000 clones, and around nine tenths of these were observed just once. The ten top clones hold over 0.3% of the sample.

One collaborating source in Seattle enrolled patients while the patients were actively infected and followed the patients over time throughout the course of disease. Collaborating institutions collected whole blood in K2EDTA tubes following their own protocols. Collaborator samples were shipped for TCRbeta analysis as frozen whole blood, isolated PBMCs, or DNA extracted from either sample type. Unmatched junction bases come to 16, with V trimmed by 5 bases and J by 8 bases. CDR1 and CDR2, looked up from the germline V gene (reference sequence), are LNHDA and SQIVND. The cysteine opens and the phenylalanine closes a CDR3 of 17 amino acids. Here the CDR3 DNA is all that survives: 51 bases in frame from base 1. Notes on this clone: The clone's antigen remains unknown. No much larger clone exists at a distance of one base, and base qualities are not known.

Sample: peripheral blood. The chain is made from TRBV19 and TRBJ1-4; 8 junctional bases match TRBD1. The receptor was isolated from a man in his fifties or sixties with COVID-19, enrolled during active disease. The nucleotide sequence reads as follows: TGTGCCAGTAGTCATCCAGGGGGCGGCCGGGCCAGCGAAAAACTGTTTTTT. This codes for CASSHPGGGRASEKLFF.